The 21 T cell receptor beta chains in this list originate from one sample, sequenced in a study of cytotoxic CD8 clonotypes in ibrutinib-treated CLL. Sequencing was performed with immunoSEQ multiplex PCR; in TCRdb, only in-frame clones are kept and a portion is missing. The sample lists roughly 76,000 clones; around 80% were seen once. The starting material was PBMCs, obtained at disease progression, from a patient treated with ibrutinib. The receptors originated from a human donor with chronic lymphocytic leukemia.

The CDR3 loop is CASRYDTRNSPLHF. The CDR3 coding sequence is TGTGCCAGCAGGTATGACACGCGAAATTCACCCCTCCACTTT. The chain employs TRBV6-5 and TRBJ1-6; D is unresolved. V was trimmed by 6 bases and J by 7 bases, leaving 13 bases between them. The germline V gene has CDR1 MNHEY and CDR2 SVGAGI. The CDR3 consists of 14 residues.

The gene calls are TRBV2 and TRBJ2-7; TRBD2 agrees at 10 bases. CDR3 length equals 15 residues. The V gene end was trimmed by 7 bases and the J gene end by 0 bases; junction bases not matched to a gene: 6. Germline assignment: CDR1 SNHLY and CDR2 FYNNEI. The CDR3 protein is CASKVGLADSYEQYF. CDR3 bases: TGTGCCAGCAAGGTCGGACTAGCGGACTCCTACGAGCAGTACTTC.

There are a few counts of this clone. V usage is TRBV18 and J usage is TRBJ2-7; 8 bases align to TRBD1. CDR3 size: 15 residues. V was clipped by 2 bases and J by 0 bases; unmatched bases: 3. Per the germline V gene, CDR1 is KGHSH and CDR2 is LQKENI. This CDR3 is CASSPWTGSSYEQYF. CDR3 nucleotides: TGTGCCAGCTCACCATGGACAGGGAGCTCCTACGAGCAGTACTTC.

The chain links TRBV20-1 to TRBJ1-1; D unresolved. The germline V gene encodes CDR1 DFQATT and CDR2 SNEGSKA (reference sequence). The CDR3 has 11 amino acids. V was pared by 2 bases and J by 7 bases, with 8 bases between. The CDR3 coding sequence is TGCAGTGCTAGAACCCAGGTTGAAGCTTTCTTT. It is translated as CSARTQVEAFF.

V is TRBV2 and J is TRBJ2-2; 8 nucleotides match TRBD2. CDR1 and CDR2 (germline): SNHLY, FYNNEI. With 10 bases clipped from V and 7 bases from J, the junction kept 2 bases outside the gene matches. This CDR3 region has 11 residues. CDR3 sequence reads: CATGGDGELFF. DNA for the CDR3: TGTGCCACCGGGGGGGACGGGGAGCTGTTTTTT. The complete variable domain, with remaining parts taken from reference TRBV2 and TRBJ2-2, reads EPEVTQTPSHQVTQMGQEVILRCVPISNHLYFYWYRQILGQKVEFLVSFYNNEISEKSEIFDDQFSVERPDGSNFTLKIRSTKLEDSAMYFCATGGDGELFFGEGSRLTVL.

This sequence joins TRBV5-1 and TRBJ1-1; weak D call: TRBD1 (5 bases). Germline V CDR1 and CDR2: SGHRS, YFSETQ. The CDR3 covers 14 residues. Deletions cut 0 bases from V and 10 bases from J, with 16 bases between. DNA of the CDR3: TGCGCCAGCAGCTTGGGCTCGGGACCTAAAGGAGCTTTCTTT. Residues: CASSLGSGPKGAFF.

The genes are TRBV5-1 and TRBJ2-7, with 9 bases aligning to TRBD2. V lost 0 bases to trimming and J lost 0 bases; unmatched junction nucleotides: 4. The CDR3 extends over 16 amino acids. CDR1 is SGHRS and CDR2 is YFSETQ in the germline V gene. The CDR3 nucleotides read TGCGCCAGCAGCTTGGCTGCGACTAGCGGCTCCTACGAGCAGTACTTC. It is translated as CASSLAATSGSYEQYF.

This clone has a handful of counts. The chain carries TRBV29-1 and TRBJ2-4, with 8 bases lining up with TRBD1. From germline, CDR1 is SQVTM and CDR2 ANQGSEA. Trimming at V came to 6 bases and at J to 1 base, leaving 2 bases not matched to a gene. The CDR3 covers 13 residues. CDR3 loop: CSVTGGAKNIQYF. DNA of the CDR3: TGCAGCGTAACAGGGGGTGCCAAAAACATTCAGTACTTC.

V gene TRBV15 combines with J gene TRBJ1-2, with D maybe TRBD1 (5 bases). CDR1 and CDR2 (germline): LNHNV, YYDKDF (reference sequence). The CDR3 length is 15 residues. The V and J ends lost 1 base and 2 bases respectively, with 11 bases between them. The CDR3 here is CATSRGDRPNYGYTF. DNA for the CDR3: TGTGCCACCAGCAGAGGAGACAGACCGAACTATGGCTACACCTTC.

The chain uses TRBV5-4 and TRBJ1-1, with D possibly matching TRBD1 (5 bases). This CDR3 is built from 11 residues. Trimming cost V 2 bases and J 11 bases, with 10 bases left between them. In germline, CDR1 is SGHNT, CDR2 YYREEE (reference sequence). Here the CDR3 reads CASSLEGFAFF. In nucleotides, the CDR3 is TGTGCCAGCAGCTTAGAGGGGTTCGCTTTCTTT.

V usage is TRBV5-1 and J usage is TRBJ2-1, with TRBD2 matching over 9 bases. CDR1 SGHRS and CDR2 YFSETQ come from the germline V gene. The CDR3 contains 15 residues. Losses at the gene ends were 6 bases for V and 8 bases for J; bases not matched to a gene: 12. As DNA, the CDR3 is TGCGCCAGCACCTTAGCGGGGGCCGATTTTGATGAGCAGTTCTTC. Its protein product is CASTLAGADFDEQFF.

The genes are TRBV4-1 and TRBJ2-4, with D unclear. The V end lost 5 bases, the J end lost 8 bases, and 13 bases lay between the germline ends. Germline loops: CDR1 MGHRA, CDR2 YSYEKL. The CDR3 spans 13 residues. The CDR3 loop is CASSERVYHIQYF. CDR3 coding DNA: TGCGCCAGCAGCGAAAGAGTATATCACATTCAGTACTTC.

This clone appeared a few times. The rearrangement links TRBV18 to TRBJ2-5; D is undetermined. V lost 1 base to trimming and J lost 0 bases, with 6 bases between them. The CDR3 contains 14 residues. Germline V gene data show CDR1 as KGHSH and CDR2 as LQKENI. Here the CDR3 DNA reads TGTGCCAGCTCACCACAACAGTACCAAGAGACCCAGTACTTC. As protein: CASSPQQYQETQYF.

The CDR3 region has the DNA TGTGCCAGCAGCCCTGGGGCAGGAGTGGGCACAGATACGCAGTATTTT. Translating it yields CASSPGAGVGTDTQYF. This chain links TRBV5-4 with TRBJ2-3; D possibly corresponds to TRBD1 (5 bases). CDR1 and CDR2 from the germline V gene are SGHNT and YYREEE (reference sequence). Between the trimmed V and J ends, which lost 4 bases and 1 base, there was a span of 16 bases. CDR3 length: 16 residues. Using reference TRBV5-4 and TRBJ2-3 for the parts outside the CDR3, the full variable domain is ETGVTQSPTHLIKTRGQQVTLRCSSQSGHNTVSWYQQALGQGPQFIFQYYREEENGRGNFPPRFSGLQFPNYSSELNVNALELDDSALYLCASSPGAGVGTDTQYFGPGTRLTVL.

This chain links TRBV5-1 with TRBJ2-3; D may be TRBD1 (7 bases). The CDR3 is made up of 15 amino acids. Germline V CDR1 and CDR2: SGHRS, YFSETQ. Trimming took 1 base from V and 1 from J, leaving 10 bases between them. Here the CDR3 reads CASSLIRGGTDTQYF. The CDR3 nucleotides are TGCGCCAGCAGCTTGATCAGGGGGGGCACAGATACGCAGTATTTT. Full variable domain (remainder filled in from reference TRBV5-1 and TRBJ2-3): KAGVTQTPRYLIKTRGQQVTLSCSPISGHRSVSWYQQTPGQGLQFLFEYFSETQRNKGNFPGRFSGRQFSNSRSEMNVSTLELGDSALYLCASSLIRGGTDTQYFGPGTRLTVL.

The gene calls are TRBV4-1 and TRBJ2-1; D is uncertain. Trimming removed 1 base from V and 5 bases from J, with 9 bases in between. Germline CDR1 reads MGHRA; CDR2 reads YSYEKL. There are 14 residues in the CDR3. The CDR3 here is CASSQAWRHNEQFF. The CDR3 DNA sequence: TGCGCCAGCAGCCAAGCGTGGCGACACAATGAGCAGTTCTTC.

V is TRBV4-1 and J is TRBJ2-4; possibly TRBD1 for D (6 bases). CDR1 and CDR2 (germline): MGHRA, YSYEKL. V lost 0 bases, J lost 1 base, and 13 bases lay in between. CDR3 size: 17 residues. The CDR3 reads CASSQEPRGRAKNIQYF. DNA of the CDR3: TGCGCCAGCAGCCAAGAACCCAGGGGAAGGGCCAAAAACATTCAGTACTTC.

In its sample, this clone was seen a few times. The chain employs TRBV2 and TRBJ2-3, with 9 bases aligning to TRBD2. The CDR3 has 13 amino acids. Per the germline V gene, CDR1 is SNHLY and CDR2 is FYNNEI. The trim removed 7 bases at V and 11 bases at J, leaving 10 bases unmatched. The CDR3 region is CASMAGGQLEQYF. CDR3 in DNA: TGTGCCAGCATGGCGGGAGGGCAACTTGAGCAGTATTTT.

This chain uses TRBV2 with TRBJ2-2; 10 nucleotides line up with TRBD1. Per germline, CDR1 SNHLY and CDR2 FYNNEI. This CDR3 has 14 amino acids. With 6 bases clipped from V and 3 bases from J, the junction kept 1 base outside the gene matches. The DNA for the CDR3 is TGTGCCAGCAGAGGACAGGGGGACACCGGGGAGCTGTTTTTT. Its protein is CASRGQGDTGELFF. The full variable domain, with the rest looked up from reference TRBV2 and TRBJ2-2, is EPEVTQTPSHQVTQMGQEVILRCVPISNHLYFYWYRQILGQKVEFLVSFYNNEISEKSEIFDDQFSVERPDGSNFTLKIRSTKLEDSAMYFCASRGQGDTGELFFGEGSRLTVL.

In this sample, this clone turned up once. The CDR3 sequence is CASSQTGFEQYF. For the CDR3, the DNA is TGTGCCAGCAGTCAAACAGGGTTCGAGCAGTACTTC. The chain uses TRBV6-6 and TRBJ2-7; tentative D call: TRBD1 (6 bases). V was trimmed by 5 bases and J by 6 bases, leaving 11 bases between them. The CDR3 has 12 residues. CDR1 and CDR2 (germline): MNHNY, SVGAGI (reference sequence).

The chain is built from TRBV7-6 and TRBJ1-2, with TRBD1 identical over 7 bases. In germline, CDR1 is SGHVS, CDR2 FNYEAQ. Trimming removed 7 bases from V and 5 bases from J; junction bases left unmatched: 13. The CDR3 loop spans 15 amino acids. As DNA, the CDR3 is TGTGCCAGCACACGATTCGCCGGGACAGTTTATGGCTACACCTTC. Translating it yields CASTRFAGTVYGYTF.